The clone carrying this T cell receptor beta chain has only a few counts. The antigen is not known. TCRdb re-called the 5' RACE reads with MiXCR, one entry per CDR3 protein. The sample includes roughly 160,000 distinct CDR3 sequences, around a tenth of them seen just once. After removal of 5 bases from V and 5 bases from J, the junction contained 4 bases not matched to a gene. This CDR3 is built from 13 residues. Germline-derived CDR1 and CDR2 are SGHTA and FQGTGA. The sample is drawn from a study of T-cell memory formation after mild COVID-19. Study-wide results and caveats: Second-wave clones reaching peak frequency on day 37 lacked confirmed SARS-CoV-2 specificity. Later expanders leaned CD4+, whereas day 15 to 85 contracting clones were balanced CD4/CD8.

The chain is built from TRBV7-3 and TRBJ2-3; 7 bases fit TRBD1. The sample was PBMCs or a T cell subset sorted from them (not recorded which). The source of this sequence is a man aged 18 to 29 who had mild COVID-19 (a few samples of this study predate the infection). Cell type and time point are not known. The CDR3 loop is CASSIYRGDTQYF. The DNA for the CDR3 is TGTGCCAGCAGCATCTACAGGGGAGATACGCAGTATTTT.